The 19 T cell receptor beta chains listed next were all sequenced from one sample in a study of blood T cell repertoires in COVID-19. TCRdb's table, derived via immunoSEQ multiplex PCR, lists solely in-frame clones and lacks some. There are around 140,000 clones in the sample; 70% to 90% occur only once, and about 4.1% lies in the top ten. The sequenced sample was PBMCs or T cells enriched from blood (not recorded which). These receptors originate from a man aged 45-65 years who had recovered from COVID-19.

CDR3 residues: CASSLTGSNYGYTF. The CDR3 region has the DNA TGTGCCAGCAGTTTAACAGGTTCCAACTATGGCTACACCTTC. This chain connects TRBV28 to TRBJ1-2, with a tentative D call TRBD1 (5 bases). Trimming removed 2 bases at V and 2 bases at J, with 9 bases between. Germline V gene data show CDR1 as MDHEN and CDR2 as SYDVKM. The CDR3 consists of 14 residues.

This clone was observed a few times. The chain couples TRBV4-3 to TRBJ1-2; D is perhaps TRBD1 (6 bases). This CDR3 spans 16 amino acids. V gave up 0 bases and J gave up 7 bases, with 18 bases separating them. The germline gives CDR1 LGHNA, CDR2 YSLEER. CDR3: CASSQDHPHRVGGYTF. The CDR3 DNA sequence: TGCGCCAGCAGCCAAGACCACCCCCACAGGGTAGGTGGCTACACCTTC.

The rearrangement links TRBV5-4 to TRBJ1-6, with TRBD1 matching over 9 bases. This CDR3 spans 15 amino acids. The germline V gene encodes CDR1 SGHNT and CDR2 YYREEE (reference sequence). Trimming removed 4 bases from V and 9 bases from J; junction bases left unmatched: 8. In DNA, the CDR3 is TGTGCCAGCAGCCCCGTACAGGGGGCAATTTCACCCCTCCACTTT. Translation gives CASSPVQGAISPLHF.

The rearrangement links TRBV7-9 to TRBJ2-5; D is unclear. Germline CDR1 SEHNR, CDR2 FQNEAQ (reference sequence). The CDR3 runs 10 residues. V was pared by 5 bases and J by 4 bases, with 2 bases between. The CDR3 here is CASSLETQYF. DNA for the CDR3: TGTGCCAGCAGCCTAGAGACCCAGTACTTC.

This chain links TRBV19 with TRBJ2-7, with TRBD2 as a possible D gene (5 bases). The V gene lost 2 bases and the J gene lost 3 bases, with 20 bases spanning the gap. The CDR3 covers 17 residues. CDR1 is LNHDA, CDR2 SQIVND, per germline (reference sequence). Here the CDR3 DNA reads TGTGCCAGTAGTATAATAGGCGGTGGTAGCGCTAGCTACGAGCAGTACTTC. Translated: CASSIIGGGSASYEQYF.

CDR3 sequence (DNA): TGTGCCTGGAGACATAGCGGGCTACCCACAGATACGCAGTATTTT. It translates to CAWRHSGLPTDTQYF. The chain couples TRBV30 to TRBJ2-3, with 7 nucleotides matching TRBD2. The CDR3 extends over 15 amino acids. Trimming at V came to 3 bases and at J to 2 bases, leaving 8 bases not matched to a gene. Germline CDR1 and CDR2: GTSNPN and SVGIG (reference sequence).

This clone has a single count. J is TRBJ1-5 and V is TRBV7-9; D is perhaps TRBD1 (5 bases). This CDR3 has 13 residues. The germline gives CDR1 SEHNR, CDR2 FQNEAQ (reference sequence). Trimming pared 4 bases from V and 7 bases from J, leaving 11 bases between. This CDR3 is CASSSLDKQPQHF. For the CDR3, the DNA is TGTGCCAGCAGCTCCTTGGACAAACAGCCCCAGCATTTT.

The rearrangement joins TRBV7-3 to TRBJ1-5; D is undetermined. There are 14 residues in the CDR3. The V and J ends lost 7 bases and 7 bases respectively, with 17 bases between them. CDR1 and CDR2 from the germline V gene are SGHTA and FQGTGA. CDR3 in DNA: TGTGCCAGCACTTTATCCGCGTCGGGACAGCCCCAGCATTTT. Translation: CASTLSASGQPQHF.

The chain links TRBV6-5 to TRBJ2-7; D is unresolved. The germline gives CDR1 MNHEY, CDR2 SVGAGI. Trimming took 0 bases from V and 6 from J, leaving 12 bases between them. The length of the CDR3 is 14 residues. The CDR3 sequence is CASSYSQESSEQYF. For the CDR3, the DNA is TGTGCCAGCAGTTACTCGCAGGAATCCAGCGAGCAGTACTTC.

V is TRBV28 and J is TRBJ2-1; TRBD2 aligns across 12 bases. The V gene end was trimmed by 5 bases and the J gene end by 4 bases; junction bases not matched to a gene: 6. The CDR3 extends over 16 amino acids. The germline CDR1 and CDR2 sequences are MDHEN and SYDVKM. The CDR3 here is CASSGGTSGGYNEQFF. The CDR3 coding sequence is TGTGCCAGCAGTGGGGGCACTAGCGGGGGGTACAATGAGCAGTTCTTC.

Judged by abundance, this clone is medium-sized. The V call is TRBV6-4, the J call TRBJ2-3; D unclear. V lost 0 bases and J 0 bases, leaving 7 bases between the germline ends. Germline V CDR1 and CDR2: MRHNA, SNTAGT. This CDR3 has 15 residues. The CDR3 spells CASSDSPQSTDTQYF. The CDR3 DNA follows: TGTGCCAGCAGTGACTCGCCTCAGAGCACAGATACGCAGTATTTT.

The chain combines TRBV21-1 with TRBJ2-1; the table's D call, TRBD1, was not checked against the DNA. TRBV21-1 is a pseudogene locus. The CDR3 spans 17 residues. The CDR3 DNA reads as TGTGCCAGCAGCATCGACAGGGTATTTATAATGGGCTATGAGCAGTTCTTC. Amino acids: CASSIDRVFIMGYEQFF.

The chain joins TRBV5-1 to TRBJ1-3; possible D gene TRBD1, 5 bases. The CDR3 contains 18 residues. V was cut by 3 bases and J by 0 bases, with 19 bases left in between. The germline V gene has CDR1 SGHRS and CDR2 YFSETQ. CDR3 residues: CASSSKPIQAFSGNTIYF. The DNA of the CDR3 is TGCGCCAGCAGCTCGAAACCTATACAGGCCTTCTCTGGAAACACCATATATTTT.

J is TRBJ1-2 and V is TRBV14; 10 positions match TRBD1. Germline V gives CDR1 SGHDN, CDR2 FVKESK. The J segment lost 7 bases and the V segment lost 3 bases, leaving 8 bases of the junction unmatched. The CDR3 totals 15 residues. The DNA of the CDR3 is TGTGCCAGCAGCCATTTGGGACAGGGGTCCGGTGGCTACACCTTC. It yields the protein CASSHLGQGSGGYTF. Full variable domain (remainder filled in from reference TRBV14 and TRBJ1-2): EAGVTQFPSHSVIEKGQTVTLRCDPISGHDNLYWYRRVMGKEIKFLLHFVKESKQDESGMPNNRFLAERTGGTYSTLKVQPAELEDSGVYFCASSHLGQGSGGYTFGSGTRLTVV.

V usage is TRBV5-4 and J usage is TRBJ1-5; a possible D gene is TRBD1 (5 bases). Trimming pared 0 bases from V and 4 bases from J, leaving 8 bases between. There are 14 residues in the CDR3. CDR1 SGHNT and CDR2 YYREEE come from the germline V gene (reference sequence). CDR3 bases: TGTGCCAGCAGCTTGGAGGGGAATAATCAGCCCCAGCATTTT. Protein product: CASSLEGNNQPQHF.

V is TRBV25-1 and J is TRBJ2-5, with D tentatively TRBD1 (6 bases). Germline-derived CDR1 and CDR2 are MGHDK and SYGVNS. Trimming shortened V by 1 base and J by 1 base, and 10 bases separated the two germline ends. The CDR3 extends over 15 amino acids. The CDR3 spells CASSELGTTQETQYF. Here the CDR3 DNA reads TGTGCCAGCAGTGAATTGGGGACAACCCAAGAGACCCAGTACTTC.

This clone was counted once. The V gene is TRBV24-1, the J gene TRBJ1-1; D not certain. Germline loops: CDR1 KGHDR, CDR2 SFDVKD. The V end lost 3 bases, the J end lost 4 bases, and 2 bases lay between the germline ends. The CDR3 has 11 amino acids. The DNA for the CDR3 is TGTGCCACCAGTGATCTCACTGAAGCTTTCTTT. Translated, it gives CATSDLTEAFF.

This clone is a singleton in its sample. The chain has TRBV11-2 and TRBJ1-1; a possible D gene is TRBD1 (6 bases). The V gene lost 1 base and the J gene lost 7 bases, with 13 bases spanning the gap. The CDR3 has 14 residues. Germline CDR1 SGHAT, CDR2 FQNNGV. The CDR3 DNA reads TGTGCCAGCAGCTTAGTCGGGGGGCGGAATGAAGCTTTCTTT. This gives the protein CASSLVGGRNEAFF.

This clone was seen only a few times. The genes are TRBV18 and TRBJ1-5; D call uncertain. CDR3 length equals 17 residues. Germline V gives CDR1 KGHSH, CDR2 LQKENI. Trimming took off 6 bases at V and 6 bases at J, with 24 bases between the two ends. CDR3 coding DNA: TGTGCCAGCTCCCGACTCCTCCCGGGGAGCGCTGGTCAGCCCCAGCATTTT. It codes for CASSRLLPGSAGQPQHF.